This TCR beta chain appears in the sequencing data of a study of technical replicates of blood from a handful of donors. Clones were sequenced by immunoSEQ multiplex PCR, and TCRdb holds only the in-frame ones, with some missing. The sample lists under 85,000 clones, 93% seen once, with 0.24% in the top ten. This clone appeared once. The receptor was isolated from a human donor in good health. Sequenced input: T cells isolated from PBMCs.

The CDR3 spells CASSNRQGAGNTIYF. The CDR3 coding sequence is TGTGCCAGCAGTAATCGACAGGGGGCTGGAAACACCATATATTTT. The chain combines TRBV13 with TRBJ1-3; 9 bases map to TRBD1. There are 15 residues in the CDR3. CDR1 is PRHDT, CDR2 FYEKMQ, per germline (reference sequence). J was trimmed by 2 bases and V by 6 bases; bases with no gene match: 5.